This T cell receptor (beta chain) was captured in a study of shared clonotypes between healthy human individuals. Naive CD8 cells comprised CD45RO-negative, CCR7-positively selected cells, excluding terminally differentiated effector memory CD45RA+ cells. Findings and limits, study-wide: Sequencing depth was expected to affect clonotype sharing among donors.

Germline values: CDR1 SGDLS, CDR2 YYNGEE. The ends lost 3 bases at V and 1 base at J; junction bases unmatched: 8. The CDR3 length is 16 residues. Sequencing used immunoSEQ multiplex PCR; TCRdb keeps in-frame clones, though not all of them. Among around 1.9 million clones, 85% to 95% were seen once, and the ten largest hold 1.7%. Concerning this clone: The target antigen is unknown.

This chain connects TRBV9 to TRBJ2-3, with 7 positions matching TRBD1. The specimen was naive CD8+ T cells from PBMCs. The TCR sequence derives from a man between 18 and 29 years old in good health. Some clones in this sample may be carry-over from other donors' samples. The CDR3 DNA follows: TGTGCCAGCAGCGACCCCCAGCAGGGGGGCACAGATACGCAGTATTTT. Translated: CASSDPQQGGTDTQYF.